Following are 29 T cell receptor beta chains from one sample sequenced in a study of OX40 agonist ivuxolimab in advanced cancers. The library was built by means of the immunoSEQ multiplex PCR assay. TCRdb re-hosts the immuneACCESS table, in-frame sequences only. Its copies lack some clones; in the studies checked, an unresolved V gene accounts for under half of them, and the cause for the rest is not known. The sample has 67,000 or so clones on record, about 87% of them singletons. The ten largest clones take up under 1.1% of the sample. The sample consisted of CD4+ or CD8+ T cells sorted from blood, taken in a trial of the OX40 agonist ivuxolimab. The receptors derive from an adult with an advanced solid tumor such as melanoma, head and neck, liver or kidney cancer.

J is TRBJ1-4 and V is TRBV5-5; 7 bases line up with TRBD1. The CDR3 consists of 16 residues. V lost 3 bases, J lost 5 bases, and 10 bases stayed unmatched. CDR1 SGHKS and CDR2 YYEKEE come from the germline V gene (reference sequence). In nucleotides, the CDR3 is TGTGCCAGCAGCTCCGAACAGGGGAGGCCAAATGAAAAACTGTTTTTT. Protein: CASSSEQGRPNEKLFF.

The chain carries TRBV28 and TRBJ1-2, with 8 positions matching TRBD1. This CDR3 region has 12 residues. V was pared by 11 bases and J by 8 bases, with 10 bases of the junction left unmatched. From germline, CDR1 is MDHEN and CDR2 SYDVKM. The CDR3 DNA follows: TGTGCCGCAGGCAGGACAGGGAGGGGCTACACCTTC. Protein: CAAGRTGRGYTF.

The chain employs TRBV7-9 and TRBJ2-3; TRBD2 aligns across 10 bases. CDR1 is SEHNR and CDR2 is FQNEAQ in the germline V gene (reference sequence). V lost 1 base and J lost 3; bases outside the gene matches: 4. The CDR3 is 16 amino acids. CDR3 sequence reads: CASSLGVSGGTDTQYF. Here the CDR3 DNA reads TGTGCCAGCAGCTTAGGAGTTAGCGGGGGGACAGATACGCAGTATTTT.

This chain connects TRBV27 to TRBJ1-5; tentatively, D is TRBD1 (5 bases). V was cut by 6 bases and J by 3 bases, with 15 bases left in between. CDR1 and CDR2 (germline): MNHEY, SMNVEV (reference sequence). The CDR3 is 15 amino acids. The DNA of the CDR3 is TGTGCCAGCAGAAACGGACAAATTCTCAATCAGCCCCAGCATTTT. Translation gives CASRNGQILNQPQHF.

The genes are TRBV5-1 and TRBJ2-7; weak D call: TRBD1 (5 bases). Per germline, CDR1 SGHRS and CDR2 YFSETQ. Trimming stripped 0 bases from V and 4 bases from J, with 17 bases between. The CDR3 spans 16 residues. The DNA of the CDR3 is TGCGCCAGCAGCTTGGAGGTGGGGCTCGGAGCATACGAGCAGTACTTC. Translating it yields CASSLEVGLGAYEQYF.

The rearrangement joins TRBV18 to TRBJ2-3; 7 bases match TRBD1. V trimming: 0 bases; J trimming: 7 bases; junction bases outside the gene matches: 10. Germline CDR1 is KGHSH and CDR2 is LQKENI. This CDR3 is built from 16 residues. DNA for the CDR3: TGTGCCAGCTCACCACCGACAACAGGGGCTACCAATACGCAGTATTTT. Translation: CASSPPTTGATNTQYF.

The chain uses TRBV28 and TRBJ1-1, with a weak D call TRBD1 (6 bases). CDR1 and CDR2 (germline): MDHEN, SYDVKM. The CDR3 is 13 amino acids. Trimming shortened V by 11 bases and J by 0 bases, and 13 bases separated the two germline ends. The DNA for the CDR3 is TGTGCCTCGTCGGACAGCGTGAACACTGAAGCTTTCTTT. Encoded protein: CASSDSVNTEAFF.

The rearrangement joins TRBV7-2 to TRBJ2-1; 7 bases map to TRBD2. CDR3 size: 15 residues. V lost 4 bases, J lost 4 bases, and 7 bases stayed unmatched. The germline V gene has CDR1 SGHTA and CDR2 FQGNSA. The CDR3 loop reads CASSSAASGYNEQFF. The CDR3 region has the DNA TGTGCCAGCAGCTCGGCGGCTAGCGGATACAATGAGCAGTTCTTC.

This clone was counted only a few times. The V and J genes are TRBV5-1 and TRBJ1-1, with D possibly TRBD1 on 5 matching bases. V was cut by 0 bases and J by 10 bases, with 10 bases left in between. The CDR3 consists of 12 residues. Germline lookup yields CDR1 SGHRS and CDR2 YFSETQ. The CDR3: CASSLGTGGAFF. CDR3 sequence (DNA): TGCGCCAGCAGCTTGGGAACCGGGGGAGCTTTCTTT.

This chain uses TRBV28 with TRBJ2-1; 11 bases line up with TRBD2. This CDR3 contains 15 residues. Unmatched junction bases numbered 3, after V lost 6 bases and J lost 2 bases. Germline CDR1 is MDHEN and CDR2 is SYDVKM. This CDR3 reads CASSVAGGPYNEQFF. CDR3 coding DNA: TGTGCCAGCAGCGTAGCGGGAGGGCCCTACAATGAGCAGTTCTTC.

The rearrangement links TRBV5-6 to TRBJ1-5, with D possibly matching TRBD1 (5 bases). The length of the CDR3 is 16 residues. V gave up 4 bases and J gave up 1 base, with 15 bases separating them. From germline, CDR1 is SGHDT and CDR2 YYEEEE. DNA for the CDR3: TGTGCCAGCAGCGAGGGTGGGGCACGGAGCAATCAGCCCCAGCATTTT. It specifies CASSEGGARSNQPQHF.

The chain carries TRBV7-8 and TRBJ2-7, with D perhaps given as TRBD1 or TRBD2 (6 bases each). The CDR3 loop spans 15 amino acids. Germline V gene sequence: CDR1 SGHVS, CDR2 FQNEAQ. The V gene lost 0 bases and the J gene lost 5 bases, with 14 bases spanning the gap. CDR3 sequence (DNA): TGTGCCAGCAGCTTAGCAGAGGGGGGAAGGCACGAGCAGTACTTC. As protein: CASSLAEGGRHEQYF.

The chain employs TRBV19 and TRBJ2-7; 8 bases are shared with TRBD2. CDR3 length equals 14 residues. V shed 2 bases, J shed 9 bases, and the junction held 9 bases outside the gene matches. Germline loops: CDR1 LNHDA, CDR2 SQIVND (reference sequence). CDR3 residues: CASSITGTSFGQYF. CDR3 sequence (DNA): TGTGCCAGTAGTATAACCGGGACTAGTTTCGGGCAGTACTTC.

J is TRBJ2-7 and V is TRBV7-2; TRBD2 matches 11 bases. The CDR3 covers 13 residues. Germline-derived CDR1 and CDR2 are SGHTA and FQGNSA. V lost 5 bases to trimming and J lost 7 bases; unmatched junction nucleotides: 4. CDR3 DNA sequence: TGTGCCAGCAGCGGACTAGCGGGCCTAGAGCAGTACTTC. Its protein is CASSGLAGLEQYF.

This chain connects TRBV7-2 to TRBJ2-7; no clear D gene. Trimming removed 1 base at V and 0 bases at J, with 13 bases between. In germline, CDR1 is SGHTA, CDR2 FQGNSA. This CDR3 comprises 16 residues. CDR3 loop: CASSLDAGGSSYEQYF. CDR3 sequence (DNA): TGTGCCAGCAGCTTAGACGCTGGCGGCTCCTCCTACGAGCAGTACTTC.

This chain uses TRBV6-5 with TRBJ2-1; 8 bases line up with TRBD1. CDR1 and CDR2 from the germline V gene are MNHEY and SVGAGI. This CDR3 contains 14 residues. V lost 6 bases, J lost 10 bases, and 11 bases stayed unmatched. The CDR3 spells CASRTPSGGREQFF. CDR3 bases: TGTGCCAGCAGAACCCCTTCAGGGGGCAGGGAGCAGTTCTTC.

This chain links TRBV7-9 with TRBJ2-1; D remains ambiguous. The CDR3 totals 14 residues. CDR1 and CDR2 (germline): SEHNR, FQNEAQ (reference sequence). V was pared by 0 bases and J by 0 bases, with 3 bases between. This chain's CDR3 is CASSLASSYNEQFF. In DNA form, the CDR3 reads TGTGCCAGCAGCTTAGCAAGCTCCTACAATGAGCAGTTCTTC.

J is TRBJ2-7 and V is TRBV28; 8 positions match TRBD2. V was pared by 7 bases and J by 5 bases, with 10 bases of the junction left unmatched. The CDR3 loop spans 14 amino acids. Germline CDR1 and CDR2: MDHEN and SYDVKM. The CDR3 here is CASTPGGFLHEQYF. CDR3 nucleotide sequence: TGTGCCAGCACCCCGGGGGGGTTTCTACACGAGCAGTACTTC.

The chain employs TRBV19 and TRBJ1-5; D may be TRBD1 (5 bases). The CDR3 has 16 amino acids. Trimming removed 3 bases at V and 6 bases at J, with 18 bases between. The germline gives CDR1 LNHDA, CDR2 SQIVND (reference sequence). CDR3 protein: CASSIQPGTDRQPQHF. In DNA, the CDR3 is TGTGCCAGTAGTATCCAGCCGGGGACCGATCGTCAGCCCCAGCATTTT.

This chain connects TRBV10-1 to TRBJ2-1, with 7 bases fitting TRBD2. The CDR3 contains 17 residues. The J segment lost 0 bases and the V segment lost 6 bases, leaving 11 bases of the junction unmatched. Germline V lookup: CDR1 WNHNN, CDR2 SYGVQD (reference sequence). The CDR3 DNA sequence: TGCGCCAGCAGAAGGGAGGGCAAACGAAGCTCCTACAATGAGCAGTTCTTC. Amino acid sequence: CASRREGKRSSYNEQFF.

This clone was counted at least ten times. In the same sample, other DNA sequences code for this CDR3. V and J are TRBV2 and TRBJ1-6; D not resolved. The germline V gene has CDR1 SNHLY and CDR2 FYNNEI. The CDR3 totals 15 residues. V dropped 4 bases and J dropped 0 bases, with 7 bases sitting between them. In DNA, the CDR3 is TGTGCCAGCAGTGCCGATAGCTCCTATAATTCACCCCTCCACTTT. Residues: CASSADSSYNSPLHF.

This rearrangement joins TRBV5-6 to TRBJ1-4; unclear D gene. Per the germline V gene, CDR1 is SGHDT and CDR2 is YYEEEE. V was shortened by 4 bases and J by 8 bases, with 18 bases between the two germline ends. There are 15 residues in the CDR3. CDR3 bases: TGTGCCAGCAGCAAATGGTCTACGGGTCCGGAAAAACTGTTTTTT. This sequence encodes CASSKWSTGPEKLFF.

This clone was counted a few times. The chain has TRBV6-5 and TRBJ1-2, with D possibly TRBD1 on 5 matching bases. V lost 7 bases and J lost 7, with 13 bases in between. Germline assignment: CDR1 MNHEY and CDR2 SVGAGI. The CDR3 spans 12 residues. This CDR3 is CASKRPGGGYTF. In DNA, the CDR3 is TGTGCCAGCAAGAGGCCCGGGGGTGGCTACACCTTC.

The chain links TRBV10-2 to TRBJ2-7; 12 positions agree with TRBD2. The CDR3 spans 17 residues. J gave up 1 base and V 3 bases, and 7 bases lay outside the gene matches. The germline gives CDR1 WSHSY, CDR2 SAAADI. The CDR3 region has the DNA TGCGCCAGCAGTGAAGCTTCGACTAGCGGGGGTTCCTACGAGCAGTACTTC. Protein product: CASSEASTSGGSYEQYF.

The gene calls are TRBV10-1 and TRBJ2-7; D may be TRBD1 (5 bases). CDR3 size: 14 residues. Deletions cut 5 bases from V and 6 bases from J, with 17 bases between. In germline, CDR1 is WNHNN, CDR2 SYGVQD (reference sequence). CDR3 amino acids: CASSSAAGIGEQYF. The CDR3 DNA is TGCGCCAGCAGTTCAGCTGCAGGGATCGGCGAGCAGTACTTC.

The rearrangement links TRBV4-2 to TRBJ1-1; 8 bases map to TRBD1. The ends lost 1 base at V and 0 bases at J; junction bases unmatched: 1. This CDR3 comprises 15 residues. In germline, CDR1 is LGHNA, CDR2 YNFKEQ. CDR3 residues: CASSQGTGLNTEAFF. CDR3 nucleotide sequence: TGTGCCAGCAGCCAAGGGACAGGGTTGAACACTGAAGCTTTCTTT.

The chain employs TRBV11-3 and TRBJ1-3; D gene unclear. The CDR3 length is 14 residues. Germline V gene lookup returns CDR1 SGHNT and CDR2 YENEEA. V was shortened by 5 bases and J by 3 bases, with 11 bases between the two germline ends. DNA for the CDR3: TGTGCCAGCAGCCCCCTTGGCGGTGGAAACACCATATATTTT. Protein sequence: CASSPLGGGNTIYF.

The rearrangement joins TRBV6-5 to TRBJ1-1, with 9 bases lining up with TRBD1. CDR1 is MNHEY, CDR2 SVGAGI, per germline. This CDR3 spans 15 amino acids. V was clipped by 4 bases and J by 6 bases; unmatched bases: 9. The CDR3 is CASSSTGQGVSEAFF. In nucleotides, the CDR3 is TGTGCCAGCAGTTCGACGGGACAGGGAGTTTCTGAAGCTTTCTTT.

The chain links TRBV15 to TRBJ1-2; possible D gene TRBD1, 5 bases. CDR1 and CDR2 from the germline V gene are LNHNV and YYDKDF (reference sequence). V gave up 7 bases and J gave up 1 base, with 10 bases separating them. The CDR3 consists of 13 residues. The CDR3 coding sequence is TGTGCCACCACCGGGACCTATAACTATGGCTACACCTTC. Residues: CATTGTYNYGYTF. Full variable domain (outside the CDR3, taken from reference TRBV15 and TRBJ1-2): DAMVIQNPRYQVTQFGKPVTLSCSQTLNHNVMYWYQQKSSQAPKLLFHYYDKDFNNEADTPDNFQSRRPNTSFCFLDIRSPGLGDTAMYLCATTGTYNYGYTFGSGTRLTVV.